This note documents a single T cell receptor (beta chain) sequence. Its matching antigen is unknown. Only in-frame clones appear in the TCRdb table, and some are missing; sequencing was by immunoSEQ multiplex PCR. The sample has tens of thousands of clones, 90% to 95% seen once. This entry is derived from a study of ipilimumab plus nivolumab after autologous stem cell transplantation. Findings and caveats of the study: Per the authors, repertoire, Treg and microbiota data justify further study.

Germline V gives CDR1 MNHNS, CDR2 SASEGT. The CDR3 runs 17 residues. The V end lost 3 bases, the J end lost 3 bases, and 18 bases lay between the germline ends. The sequencing here drew on PBMCs, taken in a trial of ipilimumab plus nivolumab as post-transplant consolidation. The J gene is TRBJ2-1, the V gene TRBV6-1; perhaps TRBD1 as D (5 bases). The TCR comes from a male donor with multiple myeloma. CDR3 bases: TGTGCCAGCAGTGACCTCCCGACAGCCTTCCTCTACAATGAGCAGTTCTTC. It yields the protein CASSDLPTAFLYNEQFF.